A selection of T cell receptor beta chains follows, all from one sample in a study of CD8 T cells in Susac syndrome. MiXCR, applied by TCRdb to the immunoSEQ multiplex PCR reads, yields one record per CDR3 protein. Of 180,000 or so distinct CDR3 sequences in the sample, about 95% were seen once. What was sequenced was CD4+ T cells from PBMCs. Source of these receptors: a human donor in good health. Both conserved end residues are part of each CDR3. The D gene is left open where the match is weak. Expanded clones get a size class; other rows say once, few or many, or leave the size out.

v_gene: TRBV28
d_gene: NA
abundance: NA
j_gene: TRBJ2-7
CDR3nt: TGTGCCAGCAGCGCCTCAGGGGCCCGGACCTACGAGCAGTACTTC
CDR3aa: CASSASGARTYEQYF

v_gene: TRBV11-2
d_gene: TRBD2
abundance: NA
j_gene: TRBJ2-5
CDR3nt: TGTGCCAGCAGCACCGAGGGACTAGCGGCAGAAGAGACCCAGTACTTC
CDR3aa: CASSTEGLAAEETQYF

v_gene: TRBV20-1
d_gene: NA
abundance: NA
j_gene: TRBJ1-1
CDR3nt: TGCAGTGCTACCGCGGAGGGCCCTGAAGCTTTCTTT
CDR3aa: CSATAEGPEAFF

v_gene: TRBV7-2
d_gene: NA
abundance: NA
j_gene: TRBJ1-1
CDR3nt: TGTGCCAGCAGCTTAGCGAGGGTGGGGGGCACTGAAGCTTTCTTT
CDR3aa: CASSLARVGGTEAFF

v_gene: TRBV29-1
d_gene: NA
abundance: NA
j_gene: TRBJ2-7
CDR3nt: TGCAGCGTTGCCGGGACCACCCACGAGCAGTACTTC
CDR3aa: CSVAGTTHEQYF

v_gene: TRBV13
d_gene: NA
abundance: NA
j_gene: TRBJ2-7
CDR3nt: TGTGCCAGCAGCTTAGGTCCTAAACAAGACGAGCAGTACTTC
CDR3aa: CASSLGPKQDEQYF

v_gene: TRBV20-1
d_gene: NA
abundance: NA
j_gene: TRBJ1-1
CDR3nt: TGCAGTGCTAGAGGGCGGTATTGGGAAGCTTTCTTT
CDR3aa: CSARGRYWEAFF

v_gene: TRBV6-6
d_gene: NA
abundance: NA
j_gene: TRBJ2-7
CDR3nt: TGTGCCAGCAGTTTGCCCTCCCCCTACGAGCAGTACTTC
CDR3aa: CASSLPSPYEQYF

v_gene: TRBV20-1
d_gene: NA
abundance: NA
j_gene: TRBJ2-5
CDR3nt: TGCAGTGCCAGATCCGGACGGAACCAAGAGACCCAGTACTTC
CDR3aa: CSARSGRNQETQYF

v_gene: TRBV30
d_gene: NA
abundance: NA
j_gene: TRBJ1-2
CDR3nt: TGTGCCTGGAGTGAGGTCTATGGCTACACCTTC
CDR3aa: CAWSEVYGYTF

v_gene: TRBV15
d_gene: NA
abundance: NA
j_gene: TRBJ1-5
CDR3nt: TGTGCCACCAGCTTACAGGGTAGCAATCAGCCCCAGCATTTT
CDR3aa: CATSLQGSNQPQHF

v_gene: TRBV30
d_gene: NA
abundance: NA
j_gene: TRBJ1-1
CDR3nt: TGTGCCTGGAGTGTAAGGGCCGAAGCTTTCTTT
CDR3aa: CAWSVRAEAFF

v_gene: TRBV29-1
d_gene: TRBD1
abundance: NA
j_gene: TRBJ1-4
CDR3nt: TGCAGCGTATCTCCGGACAGGGGGAAACTGTTTTTT
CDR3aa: CSVSPDRGKLFF

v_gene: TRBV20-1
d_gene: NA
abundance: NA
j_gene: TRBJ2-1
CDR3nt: TGCAGTGCTAGGGGCGGATACAGGTCGGATGAGCAGTTCTTC
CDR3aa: CSARGGYRSDEQFF

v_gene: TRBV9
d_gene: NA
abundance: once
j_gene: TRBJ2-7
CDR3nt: TGTGCCAGCAGCGTAGCTCCGAGTTTCGAGCAGTACTTC
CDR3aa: CASSVAPSFEQYF

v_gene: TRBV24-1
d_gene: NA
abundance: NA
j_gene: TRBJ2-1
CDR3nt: TGTGCCACCAGTGGAGGTAGCTCCTACAATGAGCAGTTCTTC
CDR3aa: CATSGGSSYNEQFF

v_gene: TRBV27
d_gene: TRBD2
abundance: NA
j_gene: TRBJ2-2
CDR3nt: TGTGCCAGCAGTACCACGGGAGGGCCGTTCGGGGAGCTGTTTTTT
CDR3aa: CASSTTGGPFGELFF

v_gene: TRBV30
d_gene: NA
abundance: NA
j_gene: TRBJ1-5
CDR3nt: TGTGCCTGGAGTAGAGGGACGGAACTTAATCAGCCCCAGCATTTT
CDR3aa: CAWSRGTELNQPQHF

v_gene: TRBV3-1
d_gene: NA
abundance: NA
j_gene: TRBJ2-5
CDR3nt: TGTGCCAGCAGCCAACCTAGAGGACCCTTTCGGACCCAGTACTTC
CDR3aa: CASSQPRGPFRTQYF

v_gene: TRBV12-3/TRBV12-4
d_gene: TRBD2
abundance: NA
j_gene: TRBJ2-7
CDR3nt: TGTGCCAGCAGCACCACTAGCGGGAGGGTCGAGCAGTACTTC
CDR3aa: CASSTTSGRVEQYF

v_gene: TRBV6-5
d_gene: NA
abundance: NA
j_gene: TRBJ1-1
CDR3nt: TGTGCCAGCAGCTCGAGGACAGCACGCAACACTGAAGCTTTCTTT
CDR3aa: CASSSRTARNTEAFF

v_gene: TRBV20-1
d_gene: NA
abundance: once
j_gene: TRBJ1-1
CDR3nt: TGCAGTGCTAGGGGACGGCGTGAAGCTTTCTTT
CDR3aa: CSARGRREAFF

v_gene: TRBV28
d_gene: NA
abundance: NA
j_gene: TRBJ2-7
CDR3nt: TGTGCCAGCAGTCCTATTCCGGGAAGAGGCACCTCCTACGAGCAGTACTTC
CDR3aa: CASSPIPGRGTSYEQYF

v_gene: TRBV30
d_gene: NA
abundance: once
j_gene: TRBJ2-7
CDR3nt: TGTGCCTGCCCACAGACCGGGGGCAAAACCTACGAGCAGTACTTC
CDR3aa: CACPQTGGKTYEQYF

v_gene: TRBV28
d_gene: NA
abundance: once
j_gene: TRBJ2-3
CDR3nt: TGTGCCAGCAGAGTAGAATTCTCGACAGATACGCAGTATTTT
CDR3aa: CASRVEFSTDTQYF

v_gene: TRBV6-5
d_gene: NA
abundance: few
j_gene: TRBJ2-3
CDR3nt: TGTGCCAGCAGTTACGAAGATACGCAGTATTTT
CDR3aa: CASSYEDTQYF

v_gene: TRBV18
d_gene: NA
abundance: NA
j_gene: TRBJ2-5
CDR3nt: TGTGCCAGCTCACCAACCAGGGTTGAAGAGACCCAGTACTTC
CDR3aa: CASSPTRVEETQYF

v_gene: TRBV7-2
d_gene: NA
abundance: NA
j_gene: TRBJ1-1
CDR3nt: TGTGCCAGCAGCTTAGAGGGGAGCACTGAAGCTTTCTTT
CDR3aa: CASSLEGSTEAFF

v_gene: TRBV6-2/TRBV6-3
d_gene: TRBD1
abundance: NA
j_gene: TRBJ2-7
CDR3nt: TGTGCCAGCAGAACGGGACAGGTCTACGAGCAGTACTTC
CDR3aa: CASRTGQVYEQYF